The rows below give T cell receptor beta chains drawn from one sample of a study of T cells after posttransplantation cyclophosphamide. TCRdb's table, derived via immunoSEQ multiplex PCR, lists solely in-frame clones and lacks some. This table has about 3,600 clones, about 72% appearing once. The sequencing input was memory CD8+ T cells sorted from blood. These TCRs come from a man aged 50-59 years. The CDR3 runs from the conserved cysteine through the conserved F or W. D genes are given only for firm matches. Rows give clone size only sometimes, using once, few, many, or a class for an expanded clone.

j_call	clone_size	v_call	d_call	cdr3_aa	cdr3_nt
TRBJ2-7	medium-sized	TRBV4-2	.	CASSQEGSGTYEQYF	TGTGCCAGCAGCCAAGAGGGGAGCGGAACCTACGAGCAGTACTTC
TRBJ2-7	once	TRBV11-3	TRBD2	CASSLDPTSDLYF	TGTGCCAGCAGCTTAGATCCGACTAGCGACCTGTACTTC
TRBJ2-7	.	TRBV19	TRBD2	CASSRELAGSYEQYF	TGTGCCAGTAGTAGAGAACTAGCGGGTTCCTACGAGCAGTACTTC
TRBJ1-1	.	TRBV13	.	CASSLGGVDAFF	TGTGCCAGCAGCTTAGGAGGGGTTGACGCTTTCTTT
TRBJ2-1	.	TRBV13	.	CASSLLSNEQFF	TGTGCCAGCAGCCTACTGAGCAATGAGCAGTTCTTC
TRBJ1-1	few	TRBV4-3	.	CASSQVQWNTEAFF	TGCGCCAGCAGCCAAGTACAATGGAACACTGAAGCTTTCTTT
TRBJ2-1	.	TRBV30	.	CAWSPAGSYEQFF	TGTGCCTGGAGTCCCGCTGGGAGTTATGAGCAGTTCTTC
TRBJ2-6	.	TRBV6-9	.	CASSKRPPYDKSRANVLTF	TGTGCCAGCAGTAAACGTCCGCCTTACGACAAAAGTCGGGCCAACGTCCTGACTTTC
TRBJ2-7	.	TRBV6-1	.	CASSYGGVQYF	TGTGCCAGCAGTTATGGAGGCGTGCAGTACTTC
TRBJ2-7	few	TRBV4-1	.	CASSLIDEAYEQYF	TGCGCCAGCAGCCTTATCGACGAAGCGTACGAGCAGTACTTC